The next 13 T cell receptor beta chains were all read from a single sample in a study of shared clonotypes between healthy human individuals. Sequencing used immunoSEQ multiplex PCR; TCRdb keeps in-frame clones, though not all of them. The sample has roughly 2.2 million clones, under 95% seen once. The sequenced sample was naive CD4+ T cells from PBMCs. Subset noted: CD45RA+ positively selected. These TCRs come from a man in his late teens or twenties in good health. Some clones in this sample may be carry-over from other donors' samples.

The chain carries TRBV28 and TRBJ1-2; D is undetermined. The CDR3 totals 13 residues. CDR1 and CDR2 from the germline V gene are MDHEN and SYDVKM. The germline V and J ends were trimmed by 10 bases and 2 bases, with 14 bases remaining between them. This CDR3 reads CATRTGRNYGYTF. CDR3 DNA sequence: TGTGCCACCCGCACGGGGAGGAACTATGGCTACACCTTC.

Turning to this clone: Other DNA sequences from this sample encode an identical CDR3 as well. This chain connects TRBV5-4 to TRBJ2-1; TRBD2 aligns across 9 bases. V lost 0 bases to trimming and J lost 9 bases; unmatched junction nucleotides: 7. The CDR3 consists of 15 residues. The V gene's germline CDR1 is SGHNT and CDR2 YYREEE (reference sequence). CDR3 DNA sequence: TGTGCCAGCAGCTTGGGGCTAGCGGGACTGGGTGAGCAGTTCTTC. This sequence encodes CASSLGLAGLGEQFF.

The chain links TRBV10-1 to TRBJ2-5, with D maybe TRBD1 (6 bases). From germline, CDR1 is WNHNN and CDR2 SYGVQD (reference sequence). This CDR3 region has 13 residues. V lost 6 bases and J 5 bases, leaving 13 bases between the germline ends. CDR3 sequence reads: CASSNRVGETQYF. CDR3 DNA sequence: TGCGCCAGCAGCAACAGGGTTGGTGAGACCCAGTACTTC.

This clone was observed a single time. J is TRBJ1-2 and V is TRBV6-5, with D hard to call. Trimming took off 6 bases at V and 2 bases at J, with 7 bases between the two ends. The CDR3 runs to 12 residues. CDR1 and CDR2 from the germline V gene are MNHEY and SVGAGI. This CDR3 reads CASRNGNYGYTF. As DNA, the CDR3 is TGTGCCAGCAGAAACGGAAACTATGGCTACACCTTC.

V and J are TRBV5-1 and TRBJ2-7; 8 bases are a match to TRBD1. The CDR3 is 16 residues long. CDR1 SGHRS and CDR2 YFSETQ come from the germline V gene. The V segment lost 1 base and the J segment 2 bases; nucleotides outside the gene matches: 8. CDR3 DNA: TGCGCCAGCAGCTTGAGTACAGGGGGGCTACCCTACGAGCAGTACTTC. Amino acids: CASSLSTGGLPYEQYF.

V and J are TRBV5-4 and TRBJ1-5; a weak D match, TRBD1 (5 bases). CDR1 is SGHNT, CDR2 YYREEE, per germline (reference sequence). Trimming shortened V by 4 bases and J by 5 bases, and 16 bases separated the two germline ends. The CDR3 consists of 15 residues. CDR3 amino acids: CASSVGGRVDQPQHF. The CDR3 DNA reads as TGTGCCAGCAGCGTGGGGGGGAGGGTGGATCAGCCCCAGCATTTT.

The genes are TRBV30 and TRBJ1-5, with D uncertain. The CDR3 is made up of 12 amino acids. The ends were cut back, 1 base at V and 3 bases at J, with 4 bases in the middle. The germline gives CDR1 GTSNPN, CDR2 SVGIG (reference sequence). The CDR3 sequence is CAWSDPNQPQHF. CDR3 sequence (DNA): TGTGCCTGGAGTGACCCCAATCAGCCCCAGCATTTT.

A word on this clone: Other DNA sequences of this sample code for an identical CDR3. CDR3 in amino acids: CASSFGQGTDTQYF. The DNA for the CDR3 is TGTGCCAGCAGCTTCGGACAGGGGACAGATACGCAGTATTTT. This chain connects TRBV11-2 to TRBJ2-3; the match to TRBD1 covers 9 bases. The CDR3 loop spans 14 amino acids. Germline trimming cut 3 bases from V and 3 bases from J; bases unmatched to any gene: 1. The germline gives CDR1 SGHAT, CDR2 FQNNGV.

The chain uses TRBV5-1 and TRBJ2-1, with D perhaps TRBD2 (7 bases). The V gene's germline CDR1 is SGHRS and CDR2 YFSETQ. The length of the CDR3 is 16 residues. V gave up 3 bases and J gave up 8 bases, with 21 bases separating them. CDR3 loop: CASSSGRGTPRDEQFF. The CDR3 DNA reads as TGCGCCAGCAGCTCGGGGCGGGGGACACCAAGGGATGAGCAGTTCTTC.

This clone was counted a few times. This chain links TRBV5-1 with TRBJ1-1; maybe TRBD1 (5 bases). CDR1 and CDR2 (germline): SGHRS, YFSETQ. The ends were cut back, 3 bases at V and 0 bases at J, with 12 bases in the middle. This CDR3 has 15 amino acids. As DNA, the CDR3 is TGCGCCAGCAGCTCCACACTACAGGTGAACACTGAAGCTTTCTTT. Translation: CASSSTLQVNTEAFF.

The chain links TRBV29-1 to TRBJ1-1; D call uncertain. The CDR3 spans 14 residues. Germline V gives CDR1 SQVTM, CDR2 ANQGSEA. Deletions cut 7 bases from V and 0 bases from J, with 15 bases between. For the CDR3, the DNA is TGCAGCGCCATGAACGGGATCCTGAACACTGAAGCTTTCTTT. It translates to CSAMNGILNTEAFF.

The V call is TRBV14, the J call TRBJ1-1, with TRBD1 as a possible D gene (6 bases). This CDR3 is built from 14 residues. CDR1 and CDR2 from the germline V gene are SGHDN and FVKESK. Between the trimmed V and J ends, which lost 4 bases and 0 bases, there was a span of 9 bases. The chain's CDR3 is CASSPYRVNTEAFF. The CDR3 nucleotides are TGTGCCAGCAGCCCTTACAGGGTGAACACTGAAGCTTTCTTT.

Regarding this clone: The same CDR3 also results from other DNA sequences found in this sample. CDR3 nucleotide sequence: TGTGCCAGCAGTTCCAGCGGGAGGGAGCAGTTCTTC. Protein product: CASSSSGREQFF. This sequence joins TRBV6-5 and TRBJ2-1; 9 nucleotides match TRBD2. The CDR3 has 12 residues. Germline V gene lookup returns CDR1 MNHEY and CDR2 SVGAGI. Trimming cost V 4 bases and J 10 bases; bases outside gene matches: 2.